These T cell receptor beta chains were read from a single sample in a study of T cell responses to AZD1222 COVID-19 vaccine. Method: immunoSEQ multiplex PCR; TCRdb's copy keeps in-frame clones and lacks some. The sample has under 120,000 clones; about 92% are singletons. The specimen comprised peripheral blood, sampled on day 0 of AZD1222 vaccination. The receptors stem from an adult in good health. Each CDR3 is given with its conserved first and last residue. The D gene is left open where the match is weak. The size entry is marked missing in some rows and otherwise reads once, few, many or a size class.

clone size | J gene | V gene | D gene | CDR3 DNA | CDR3 protein
. | TRBJ2-6 | TRBV7-3 | . | TGTGCCAGCAGCTTTAGCAGGACTGGGGCCAACGTCCTGACTTTC | CASSFSRTGANVLTF
. | TRBJ1-5 | TRBV3-1/TRBV3-2 | . | TGTGCCAGCAGCCAATTGGGGGGGGATCAGCCCCAGCATTTT | CASSQLGGDQPQHF
. | TRBJ1-4 | TRBV19 | . | TGTGCCAGTAGCTCCGGGACGGGGGTTGAAAAACTGTTTTTT | CASSSGTGVEKLFF
. | TRBJ1-1 | TRBV30 | . | TGTGCCTGGAGTCGTTGGAGCACTGAAGCTTTCTTT | CAWSRWSTEAFF
once | TRBJ1-6 | TRBV9 | TRBD1 | TGTGCCAGCAGTATTACAGACAGGGATGGTTCACCCCTCCACTTT | CASSITDRDGSPLHF
. | TRBJ2-1 | TRBV19 | TRBD2 | TGTGCCAGTAGTATACAACTAGCGGACACTTCCTACAATGAGCAGTTCTTC | CASSIQLADTSYNEQFF
. | TRBJ2-5 | TRBV6-2/TRBV6-3 | . | TGTGCCAGCAGCCCCCCTTGGGGAACGGGGCACTTC | CASSPPWGTGHF
. | TRBJ2-5 | TRBV7-8 | . | TGTGCCAGCAGCTTAGTGCAGGGGAAGTACCAAGAGACCCAGTACTTC | CASSLVQGKYQETQYF
. | TRBJ1-5 | TRBV19 | . | TGTGCCAGTAGTATGGGTAACGCCAATCAGCCCCAGCATTTT | CASSMGNANQPQHF
. | TRBJ2-3 | TRBV6-1 | TRBD1 | TGTGCCAGCAGTGTACTTCCGGGACAGGGGGCAGATACGCAGTATTTT | CASSVLPGQGADTQYF
. | TRBJ2-1 | TRBV9 | TRBD2 | TGTGCCAGCAGCCCTAGCGGGACTAAAACCTCCTACAATGAGCAGTTCTTC | CASSPSGTKTSYNEQFF
many | TRBJ2-2 | TRBV6-1 | . | TGTGCCAGCAGTGAAGGGGTCGGGGAGCTGTTTTTT | CASSEGVGELFF
. | TRBJ1-1 | TRBV7-6 | TRBD1 | TGTGCCAGCAGCCCCAGACAGGGGAGGGGGAACACTGAAGCTTTCTTT | CASSPRQGRGNTEAFF
. | TRBJ2-1 | TRBV12-3/TRBV12-4 | . | TGTGCCAGCAGTCTAAGGACCTATGAGCAGTTCTTC | CASSLRTYEQFF
once | TRBJ1-5 | TRBV6-2/TRBV6-3 | TRBD1 | TGTGCCAGCAGTCGGGACAGGGGGAATCAGCCCCAGCATTTT | CASSRDRGNQPQHF
. | TRBJ2-3 | TRBV30 | . | TGTGCCTGGAGTTCGGATTTCAGCACAGATACGCAGTATTTT | CAWSSDFSTDTQYF
. | TRBJ2-5 | TRBV29-1 | . | TGCAGCGTTGACAGGCAAGAGACCCAGTACTTC | CSVDRQETQYF
once | TRBJ1-6 | TRBV6-1 | TRBD1 | TGTGCCAGCAGTGAAGATCTCACAGGGGGCGTTTCACCCCTCCACTTT | CASSEDLTGGVSPLHF
few | TRBJ2-7 | TRBV27 | . | TGTGCCAGCAGTTTATCGCCGGGGACGGGTTACGAGCAGTACTTC | CASSLSPGTGYEQYF
. | TRBJ2-1 | TRBV11-2 | TRBD1 | TGTGCCAGCAGCTTTGGACAGGGCATCTACAATGAGCAGTTCTTC | CASSFGQGIYNEQFF
once | TRBJ2-1 | TRBV7-8 | . | TGTGCCAGCAGCCGCGGGGGCCCTTACAATGAGCAGTTCTTC | CASSRGGPYNEQFF
. | TRBJ2-1 | TRBV19 | . | TGTGCCAGTAGTATGAAGGTCACCTCCTACAATGAGCAGTTCTTC | CASSMKVTSYNEQFF
. | TRBJ2-1 | TRBV20-1 | . | TGCAGTGCTAGCTACCCGAATGAGCAGTTCTTC | CSASYPNEQFF
. | TRBJ1-3 | TRBV12-3/TRBV12-4 | . | TGTGCCAGCGAGAGGAGCTCTGGAAACACCATATATTTT | CASERSSGNTIYF
once | TRBJ1-1 | TRBV4-3 | . | TGCGCCAGCAGAAGACAGCGGAACACTGAAGCTTTCTTT | CASRRQRNTEAFF
. | TRBJ1-4 | TRBV11-3 | TRBD1 | TGTGCCAGCAGCCCAAATCAGGGGGCTAATAATGAAAAACTGTTTTTT | CASSPNQGANNEKLFF
. | TRBJ2-2 | TRBV29-1 | TRBD1 | TGCAGCGTTGACGGGACAGGGTCCGGGGAGCTGTTTTTT | CSVDGTGSGELFF
. | TRBJ2-2 | TRBV5-4 | TRBD2 | TGTGCCAGCAGCTTGGGCGGGGGGAACACCGGGGAGCTGTTTTTT | CASSLGGGNTGELFF
. | TRBJ2-2 | TRBV4-2 | TRBD1 | TGTGCCAGCAGCCAATACAGGGGCGAGAACACCGGGGAGCTGTTTTTT | CASSQYRGENTGELFF
. | TRBJ1-6 | TRBV7-9 | TRBD1 | TGTGCCAGCAGCTCGACAGGGACAATTTCAGTCCTCCACTTT | CASSSTGTISVLHF
. | TRBJ1-4 | TRBV6-6 | TRBD1 | TGTGCCAGCAAAAAGGGACAGTTTAATGAAAAACTGTTTTTT | CASKKGQFNEKLFF